Only a few counts were recorded for the clone carrying this TCR beta chain. This specimen belongs to a study of patients and donors after allogeneic stem cell transplantation. This CDR3 comprises 16 residues. V lost 5 bases, J lost 7 bases, and 18 bases lay in between. The germline V gene encodes CDR1 MNHNY and CDR2 SVGAGI (reference sequence). In TCRdb, the RT-PCR reads were re-called with MiXCR into one record per CDR3 protein. The sample has approximately 170,000 distinct CDR3 sequences, more than 20% seen once; the top ten hold 25% to 30%. The sequence was obtained from a human donor who was either an allogeneic HSCT recipient or a stem cell or donor lymphocyte infusion donor (not recorded which). It is not recorded whose cells these are; they may come from a transplant donor. Sequenced: blood, either unsorted or a sorted T cell fraction (not recorded which). This chain connects TRBV6-6 to TRBJ1-6; no reliable D call. The CDR3 nucleotides are TGTGCCAGCAGTACCTACATTCAACCATCGAATTCACCCCTCCACTTT. Residues: CASSTYIQPSNSPLHF.